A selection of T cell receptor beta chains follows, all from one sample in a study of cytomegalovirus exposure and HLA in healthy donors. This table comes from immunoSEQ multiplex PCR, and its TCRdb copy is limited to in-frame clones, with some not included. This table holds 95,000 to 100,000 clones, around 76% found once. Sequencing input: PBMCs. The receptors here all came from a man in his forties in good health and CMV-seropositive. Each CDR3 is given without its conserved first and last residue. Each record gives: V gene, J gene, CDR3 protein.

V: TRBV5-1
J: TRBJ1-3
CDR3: ASSKGTGAGNTIY

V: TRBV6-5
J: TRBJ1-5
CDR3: ASSYKGARQPQH

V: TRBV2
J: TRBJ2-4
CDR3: ASSGQVYLAKNIQY

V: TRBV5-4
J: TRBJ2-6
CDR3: ASSPDQQGRGANVLT

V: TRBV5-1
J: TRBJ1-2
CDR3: ASSLGQAASYGYT

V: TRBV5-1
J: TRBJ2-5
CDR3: ASSPRLAGGLETQY

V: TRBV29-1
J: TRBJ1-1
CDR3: SAGQALNTEAF

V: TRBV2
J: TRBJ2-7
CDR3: ASSVRPPPYEQY

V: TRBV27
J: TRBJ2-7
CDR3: ASSMDGTSGTFYEQY

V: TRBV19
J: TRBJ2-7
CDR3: ASSMYRTSYEQY

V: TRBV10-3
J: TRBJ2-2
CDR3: ATGEVDRGYPRDRELF

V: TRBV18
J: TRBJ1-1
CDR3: ASSPRGQNTEAF

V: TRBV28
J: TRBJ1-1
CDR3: ASSVPGITEAF

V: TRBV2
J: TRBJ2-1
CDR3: ASSEAPLAGGRNEQF

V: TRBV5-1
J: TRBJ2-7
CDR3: ASSLNRVHEQY

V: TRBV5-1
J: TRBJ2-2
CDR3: ASSWGDRDTGELF

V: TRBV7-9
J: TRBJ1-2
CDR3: ASSFSTGVLVDGYT

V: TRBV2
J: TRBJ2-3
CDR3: ASSEGLQSTDTQY

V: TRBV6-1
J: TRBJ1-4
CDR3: ASSGRITGGYNEKLF

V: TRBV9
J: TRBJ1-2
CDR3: ASSVATDSNYGYT

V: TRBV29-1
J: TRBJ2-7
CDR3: SAEGGHRGYEQY

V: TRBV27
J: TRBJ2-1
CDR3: ASSESSGGPGEQF

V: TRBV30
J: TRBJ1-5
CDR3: AWSLDRGPNQPQH

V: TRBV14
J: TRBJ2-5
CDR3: ASSPGLAGTETQY

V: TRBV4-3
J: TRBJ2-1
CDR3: ASSQDWGLTFNEQF

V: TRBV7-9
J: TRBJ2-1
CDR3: ASSWRGSYNEQF

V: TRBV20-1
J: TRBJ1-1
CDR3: SAQDRVGAF

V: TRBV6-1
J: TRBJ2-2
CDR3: ASSDTAGTGELF

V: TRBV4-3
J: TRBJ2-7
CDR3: ASSLRAGGPYEQY

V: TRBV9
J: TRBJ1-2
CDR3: ASSVAGQGAPYGYT

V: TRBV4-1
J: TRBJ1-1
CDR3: ASSQAQGIMNTEAF

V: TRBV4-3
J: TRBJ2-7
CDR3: ASSQAGEQY

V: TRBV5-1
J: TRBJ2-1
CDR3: ASSPLGNSWTGGNEQF

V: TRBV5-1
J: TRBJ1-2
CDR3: ASSATENYGYT

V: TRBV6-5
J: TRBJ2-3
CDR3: ASSYWAGGASDTQY

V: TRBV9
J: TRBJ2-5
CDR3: ASSPRVGGQGGETQY

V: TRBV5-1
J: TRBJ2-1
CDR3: ASSLPSGAYNEQF

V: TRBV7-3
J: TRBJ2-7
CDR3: ASSLNGVGSYEQY

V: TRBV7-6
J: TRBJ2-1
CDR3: ASSLEAGGRGQF

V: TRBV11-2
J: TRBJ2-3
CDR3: ASSFDRPRTDTQY

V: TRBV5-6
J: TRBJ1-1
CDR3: ASSREAEAF

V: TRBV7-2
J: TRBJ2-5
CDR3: ASSPGTSAETQY

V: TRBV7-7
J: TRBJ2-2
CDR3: ASSFSGGGTGELF

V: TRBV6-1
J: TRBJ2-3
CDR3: ASSSGPARY

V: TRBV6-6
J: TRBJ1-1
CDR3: ASSPGTGVVNTEAF

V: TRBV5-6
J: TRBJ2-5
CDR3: ASSLGTGGETQY

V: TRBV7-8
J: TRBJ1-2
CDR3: ASSLARATFYGYT

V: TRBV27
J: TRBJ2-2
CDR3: ASMSRANTGELF

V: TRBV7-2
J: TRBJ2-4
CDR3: ASRPTVAKNIQY

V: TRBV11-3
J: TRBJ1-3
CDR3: ASSGRDYSGNTIY

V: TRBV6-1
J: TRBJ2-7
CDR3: ASSWGDEQY

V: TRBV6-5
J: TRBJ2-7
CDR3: ASSYSPRREQY

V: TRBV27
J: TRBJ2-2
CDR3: ASSLTGNTGELF

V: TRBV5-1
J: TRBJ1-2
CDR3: ASSLASGAANYGYT